The 30 T cell receptor beta chains in this list originate from one sample, sequenced in a study of blood T cell repertoires in COVID-19. Only in-frame clones appear in the TCRdb table, and some are missing; sequencing was by immunoSEQ multiplex PCR. Altogether about 260,000 clones are present, approximately 87% being singletons, with the ten largest covering more than 1.3%. Input material: peripheral blood. The receptors come from a woman aged 40 to 50 who had recovered from COVID-19.

CDR3 sequence: CASSQDGDTEAFF. The DNA of the CDR3 is TGTGCCAGCAGCCAAGATGGAGACACTGAAGCTTTCTTT. This chain joins TRBV3-1 (or the pseudogene TRBV3-2) and TRBJ1-1; no definite D call. Per germline, CDR1 LGHDT and CDR2 YNNKEL (reference sequence). With 0 bases removed from V and 3 bases from J, the gap between germline ends came to 5 bases. The CDR3 has 13 residues.

The chain couples TRBV20-1 to TRBJ2-5; the D is unclear. The CDR3 covers 11 residues. Between the trimmed V and J ends, which lost 2 bases and 5 bases, there was a span of 6 bases. Germline V gene sequence: CDR1 DFQATT, CDR2 SNEGSKA (reference sequence). The CDR3 reads CSARPRETQYF. CDR3 in DNA: TGCAGTGCTAGACCCCGGGAGACCCAGTACTTC.

The chain recombines TRBV4-3 with TRBJ2-1; D may be TRBD2 (7 bases). V lost 4 bases, J lost 2 bases, and 15 bases lay in between. The CDR3 extends over 16 amino acids. The germline CDR1 and CDR2 sequences are LGHNA and YSLEER. The CDR3 loop is CASSPTGGGTYNEQFF. The CDR3 DNA reads TGCGCCAGCAGCCCGACGGGCGGGGGCACCTACAATGAGCAGTTCTTC.

The gene calls are TRBV2 and TRBJ1-6; 7 bases fit TRBD1. V lost 7 bases to trimming and J lost 10 bases; unmatched junction nucleotides: 13. In germline, CDR1 is SNHLY, CDR2 FYNNEI. The CDR3 covers 15 residues. CDR3 amino acids: CASIVPGQFSSPLHF. DNA for the CDR3: TGTGCCAGCATCGTCCCGGGACAGTTTTCGTCACCCCTCCACTTT.

V gene TRBV27 combines with J gene TRBJ1-5; D may be TRBD1 (6 bases). This CDR3 is built from 14 residues. V was clipped by 6 bases and J by 3 bases, with 12 bases between them. Germline CDR1 and CDR2: MNHEY and SMNVEV (reference sequence). The CDR3 region is CASSWTAYNQPQHF. The CDR3, as DNA: TGTGCCAGCAGCTGGACAGCCTACAATCAGCCCCAGCATTTT.

The chain carries TRBV25-1 and TRBJ1-4; 8 nucleotides align to TRBD1. CDR3 size: 16 residues. V was pared by 5 bases and J by 5 bases, with 10 bases of the junction left unmatched. Germline V gives CDR1 MGHDK, CDR2 SYGVNS. The CDR3 reads CASSPSTGEGNEKLFF. The CDR3 coding sequence is TGTGCCAGCAGTCCCTCGACAGGGGAAGGGAATGAAAAACTGTTTTTT.

This clone appeared a few times. The chain recombines TRBV5-4 with TRBJ2-7, with D possibly being TRBD2 (7 bases). This CDR3 spans 16 amino acids. Trimming took off 4 bases at V and 0 bases at J, with 17 bases between the two ends. Germline V gives CDR1 SGHNT, CDR2 YYREEE (reference sequence). The CDR3 protein is CASSPTGGWGSYEQYF. The CDR3 bases are TGTGCCAGCAGCCCTACGGGGGGCTGGGGCTCCTACGAGCAGTACTTC.

This chain connects TRBV4-3 to TRBJ1-5; 8 nucleotides align to TRBD1. Trimming removed 4 bases from V and 5 bases from J; junction bases left unmatched: 13. The germline V gene has CDR1 LGHNA and CDR2 YSLEER. This CDR3 has 17 residues. CDR3 amino acids: CASSLTLTGVKDQPQHF. CDR3 bases: TGCGCCAGCAGCCTTACTCTGACAGGGGTCAAGGATCAGCCCCAGCATTTT.

V and J are TRBV3-1 (or the pseudogene TRBV3-2) and TRBJ2-3, with TRBD2 matching over 10 bases. Germline CDR1 reads LGHDT; CDR2 reads YNNKEL (reference sequence). The CDR3 runs to 16 residues. The junction had 5 bases not matched to a gene; V was cut back by 0 bases and J by 5 bases. The CDR3 coding sequence is TGTGCCAGCAGCCAAGAAACTAGCGGGGTTGTAGATACGCAGTATTTT. Protein: CASSQETSGVVDTQYF.

The chain links TRBV7-8 to TRBJ2-4; D is unresolved. The V end lost 1 base, the J end lost 0 bases, and 7 bases lay between the germline ends. This CDR3 region has 15 residues. Germline loops: CDR1 SGHVS, CDR2 FQNEAQ. The CDR3 nucleotides are TGTGCCAGCAGCTTAGACAGTGGAGCCAAAAACATTCAGTACTTC. This encodes CASSLDSGAKNIQYF.

The chain couples TRBV12-3 or TRBV12-4 to TRBJ2-3; perhaps TRBD1 as D (6 bases). Trimming removed 5 bases from V and 5 bases from J, with 11 bases in between. There are 13 residues in the CDR3. CDR3 coding DNA: TGTGCCAGCAGTCCCGACAGGCGAGATACGCAGTATTTT. Its translation: CASSPDRRDTQYF.

The chain recombines TRBV11-1 with TRBJ1-2, with D perhaps matching TRBD1 (6 bases). The CDR3 has 15 residues. Deletions cut 5 bases from V and 2 bases from J, with 15 bases between. Germline CDR1 SGHAT, CDR2 FQDESV (reference sequence). The CDR3 is CASSPRTARNYGYTF. The CDR3 nucleotides read TGTGCCAGCAGCCCCCGGACAGCAAGGAACTATGGCTACACCTTC.

This clone appeared a single time. The chain joins TRBV6-5 to TRBJ1-1; tentative D call: TRBD1 (6 bases). The length of the CDR3 is 14 residues. Germline CDR1 is MNHEY and CDR2 is SVGAGI. Trimming took off 2 bases at V and 5 bases at J, with 12 bases between the two ends. The CDR3 coding sequence is TGTGCCAGCAGTTACCTGGGGGCCGGGACTGAAGCTTTCTTT. Protein product: CASSYLGAGTEAFF.

A few counts support this clone. The J gene is TRBJ1-4, the V gene TRBV5-4, with D possibly TRBD1 on 6 matching bases. The CDR3 is 14 residues long. Trimming pared 2 bases from V and 6 bases from J, leaving 11 bases between. The germline V gene encodes CDR1 SGHNT and CDR2 YYREEE (reference sequence). The chain's CDR3 is CASSLKQGDEKLFF. The DNA for the CDR3 is TGTGCCAGCAGCTTAAAACAGGGTGATGAAAAACTGTTTTTT.

The chain links TRBV27 to TRBJ2-7; 9 bases are a match to TRBD1. The V and J ends lost 7 bases and 5 bases, in that order; junction bases with no gene match: 15. The CDR3 totals 16 residues. Germline V gene data show CDR1 as MNHEY and CDR2 as SMNVEV (reference sequence). CDR3: CASNTGKGQGFDEQYF. CDR3 DNA sequence: TGTGCCAGCAATACCGGTAAGGGACAGGGTTTCGACGAGCAGTACTTC.

The chain uses TRBV4-3 and TRBJ1-4; TRBD1 might be the D (5 bases). This CDR3 spans 14 amino acids. V lost 0 bases, J lost 3 bases, and 5 bases lay in between. From germline, CDR1 is LGHNA and CDR2 YSLEER. CDR3 loop: CASSQETANEKLFF. The CDR3 DNA is TGCGCCAGCAGCCAAGAGACAGCTAATGAAAAACTGTTTTTT.

The V and J genes are TRBV7-2 and TRBJ1-2; TRBD1 matches 7 bases. V lost 7 bases to trimming and J lost 8 bases; unmatched junction nucleotides: 16. The germline gives CDR1 SGHTA, CDR2 FQGNSA. The CDR3 consists of 15 residues. The CDR3, as DNA: TGTGCCAGCACCGGGACAGCCGGAGGTATTCAGGGCTACACCTTC. It specifies CASTGTAGGIQGYTF.

The chain uses TRBV3-1 (or the pseudogene TRBV3-2) and TRBJ2-5; weak D call: TRBD1 (5 bases). Germline V gene lookup returns CDR1 LGHDT and CDR2 YNNKEL (reference sequence). The CDR3 covers 14 residues. V was cut by 4 bases and J by 1 base, with 10 bases left in between. CDR3 amino acids: CASSLRGGQETQYF. The DNA for the CDR3 is TGTGCCAGCAGCCTTAGGGGTGGCCAAGAGACCCAGTACTTC.

The rearrangement uses TRBV9 and TRBJ2-4; 7 bases are shared with TRBD2. The CDR3 is 15 residues long. Germline values: CDR1 SGDLS, CDR2 YYNGEE. Unmatched junction bases numbered 6, after V lost 0 bases and J lost 6 bases. CDR3 DNA sequence: TGTGCCAGCAGCGTAGAGGGGAGCGGGGCAAACATTCAGTACTTC. The encoded protein is CASSVEGSGANIQYF.

This clone appeared a single time. The chain couples TRBV5-1 to TRBJ2-3, with D maybe TRBD1 (7 bases). CDR3 size: 15 residues. V was shortened by 0 bases and J by 4 bases, with 12 bases between the two germline ends. Germline lookup yields CDR1 SGHRS and CDR2 YFSETQ. Written as DNA, the CDR3 is TGCGCCAGCAGCTTGGTTGGCAGGGGGGCAGATACGCAGTATTTT. Its translation: CASSLVGRGADTQYF.

About this clone itself: Other DNA sequences in this specimen translate into the identical CDR3. The chain carries TRBV6-5 and TRBJ2-1; D possibly corresponds to TRBD2 (5 bases). The CDR3 contains 13 residues. Per germline, CDR1 MNHEY and CDR2 SVGAGI. The V gene lost 2 bases and the J gene lost 7 bases, with 9 bases spanning the gap. The CDR3 region is CASSYVRGNEQFF. As DNA, the CDR3 is TGTGCCAGCAGTTACGTAAGAGGGAATGAGCAGTTCTTC.

The genes are TRBV10-2 and TRBJ1-1; 7 nucleotides agree with TRBD1. This CDR3 comprises 19 residues. Losses at the gene ends were 2 bases for V and 0 bases for J; bases not matched to a gene: 15. Germline CDR1 and CDR2: WSHSY and SAAADI. The chain's CDR3 is CASSELGRGRQGMNTEAFF. In DNA form, the CDR3 reads TGCGCCAGCAGTGAGCTTGGTAGGGGGCGTCAAGGAATGAACACTGAAGCTTTCTTT.

The chain combines TRBV11-1 with TRBJ2-3; D ambiguous. Trimming removed 3 bases from V and 3 bases from J, with 7 bases in between. This CDR3 has 13 residues. Germline V gene lookup returns CDR1 SGHAT and CDR2 FQDESV (reference sequence). Here the CDR3 reads CASSLAGTDTQYF. CDR3 DNA: TGTGCCAGCAGCTTGGCAGGAACAGATACGCAGTATTTT.

The rearrangement uses TRBV19 and TRBJ1-2; TRBD1 is a possible D gene (6 bases). CDR3 length equals 12 residues. Trimming took off 3 bases at V and 8 bases at J, with 10 bases between the two ends. Germline V CDR1 and CDR2: LNHDA, SQIVND (reference sequence). Here the CDR3 reads CASSIQQGGYTF. The CDR3, as DNA: TGTGCCAGTAGTATCCAACAGGGAGGCTACACCTTC.

This chain links TRBV7-2 with TRBJ1-2, with a weak D call TRBD1 (5 bases). The CDR3 loop spans 16 amino acids. Trimming removed 0 bases from V and 0 bases from J, with 11 bases in between. Germline V gives CDR1 SGHTA, CDR2 FQGNSA. The chain's CDR3 is CASSLATGLSNYGYTF. DNA of the CDR3: TGTGCCAGCAGCTTAGCCACAGGCCTCTCTAACTATGGCTACACCTTC.

The chain links TRBV7-8 to TRBJ2-1; 7 bases match TRBD1. CDR1 SGHVS and CDR2 FQNEAQ come from the germline V gene. CDR3 length equals 13 residues. The J segment lost 6 bases and the V segment lost 5 bases, leaving 4 bases of the junction unmatched. The CDR3 reads CASSVDRVNEQFF. CDR3 nucleotides: TGTGCCAGCAGCGTCGACAGGGTCAATGAGCAGTTCTTC.

The rearrangement uses TRBV27 and TRBJ1-1, with D possibly being TRBD1 (6 bases). V shed 8 bases and J shed 7 bases, with 17 bases lying between them. Germline assignment: CDR1 MNHEY and CDR2 SMNVEV (reference sequence). CDR3 length: 13 residues. The CDR3: CASGPGTHYEAFF. The CDR3 DNA reads TGTGCCAGCGGACCTGGGACACACTATGAAGCTTTCTTT.

V usage is TRBV25-1 and J usage is TRBJ2-5; the match to TRBD1 covers 11 bases. The CDR3 is 16 amino acids. Germline loops: CDR1 MGHDK, CDR2 SYGVNS. J lost 3 bases, V lost 1 base, and 4 bases had no gene match. CDR3 DNA sequence: TGTGCCAGCAGTGAATGGCGGACAGGGGGCGAAGAGACCCAGTACTTC. Its protein product is CASSEWRTGGEETQYF. The variable domain in full, completed from reference TRBV25-1 and TRBJ2-5, reads EADIYQTPRYLVIGTGKKITLECSQTMGHDKMYWYQQDPGMELHLIHYSYGVNSTEKGDLSSESTVSRIRTEHFPLTLESARPSHTSQYLCASSEWRTGGEETQYFGPGTRLLVL.

V is TRBV7-9 and J is TRBJ1-5, with 9 bases matching TRBD1. The CDR3 runs to 16 residues. The ends lost 1 base at V and 5 bases at J; junction bases unmatched: 6. Per germline, CDR1 SEHNR and CDR2 FQNEAQ (reference sequence). CDR3 in amino acids: CASSLGGGQGYQPQHF. In DNA form, the CDR3 reads TGTGCCAGCAGCTTAGGAGGGGGACAGGGTTATCAGCCCCAGCATTTT.

This chain connects TRBV18 to TRBJ2-7, with 8 bases that match TRBD1. Germline-derived CDR1 and CDR2 are KGHSH and LQKENI. J was trimmed by 5 bases and V by 4 bases; bases with no gene match: 10. This CDR3 comprises 15 residues. CDR3 sequence reads: CASSLLQGAGNEQYF. As DNA, the CDR3 is TGTGCCAGCTCACTCCTTCAGGGGGCAGGTAACGAGCAGTACTTC.